A selection of T cell receptor beta chains follows, all from one sample in a study of shared clonotypes between healthy human individuals. The protocol was immunoSEQ multiplex PCR, while the TCRdb copy is restricted to in-frame clones and leaves out a portion. The sample has around 1.1 million clones, 75% to 85% seen once. Material for sequencing was memory CD4+ T cells from PBMCs. Receptor source: a man aged 18 to 30 in good health. Some clones in this sample may be carry-over from other donors' samples. Each CDR3 is given with its conserved first and last residue. D genes are given only for firm matches. Not every row has a clone size; where given, it reads once, few, many or a size class.

>TRBJ2-2|.|TRBV9|TRBD2
CASGLAGGTGELFF
TGTGCCAGCGGACTAGCGGGAGGCACCGGGGAGCTGTTTTTT
>TRBJ2-5|.|TRBV7-2|.
CASSFQGGGETQYF
TGTGCCAGCAGCTTCCAGGGAGGGGGGGAGACCCAGTACTTC
>TRBJ1-2|.|TRBV2|TRBD1
CASRQQGTLYGYTF
TGTGCCAGCAGGCAACAGGGGACCCTCTATGGCTACACCTTC
>TRBJ2-7|.|TRBV15|.
CATSSRIEREQYF
TGTGCCACCAGCAGCAGGATAGAGCGGGAGCAGTACTTC
>TRBJ2-5|.|TRBV30|TRBD1
CAWTKTGTVQETQYF
TGTGCCTGGACCAAAACCGGGACAGTACAAGAGACCCAGTACTTC
>TRBJ1-2|.|TRBV6-5|.
CASSGRSSGYTF
TGTGCCAGCTCGGGGCGGAGTAGTGGCTACACCTTC
>TRBJ1-2|.|TRBV13|.
CASSPLNRIYGYTF
TGTGCCAGCAGCCCCCTCAACAGGATCTATGGCTACACCTTC
>TRBJ1-5|.|TRBV6-5|.
CASSYAANSNQPQHF
TGTGCCAGCAGTTACGCAGCTAATAGCAATCAGCCCCAGCATTTT
>TRBJ2-2|.|TRBV4-2|.
CASSQDGVTGELFF
TGTGCCAGCAGCCAAGATGGGGTCACCGGGGAGCTGTTTTTT
>TRBJ1-2|.|TRBV7-3|.
CASSLSGGVDGYTF
TGTGCCAGCAGCTTATCCGGGGGAGTGGATGGCTACACCTTC
>TRBJ2-1|.|TRBV7-3|TRBD1
CASSGGPHNEQFF
TGTGCCTCCTCAGGGGGCCCTCACAATGAGCAGTTCTTC
>TRBJ2-1|few|TRBV2|.
CASSPSGGGSYNEQFF
TGTGCCAGCAGCCCTAGCGGAGGGGGTTCCTACAATGAGCAGTTCTTC
>TRBJ2-2|.|TRBV5-1|.
CASSLGPTNTGELFF
TGCGCCAGCAGCTTGGGACCCACGAACACCGGGGAGCTGTTTTTT
>TRBJ2-7|.|TRBV4-1|TRBD2
CASSQQTSGTIYYEQYF
TGCGCCAGCAGCCAACAGACTAGCGGGACAATCTACTACGAGCAGTACTTC
>TRBJ2-5|.|TRBV6-5|.
CATLREETQYF
TGTGCCACCTTAAGGGAAGAGACCCAGTACTTC
>TRBJ1-1|.|TRBV7-2|.
CASSLGASFTEAFF
TGTGCCAGCAGCTTAGGGGCCAGCTTCACTGAAGCTTTCTTT
>TRBJ2-1|few|TRBV21-1|.
CASSSRDRGHNEQFF
TGTGCCAGCAGCTCCCGGGACAGGGGCCACAATGAGCAGTTCTTC
>TRBJ2-7|.|TRBV30|TRBD2
CAWRAGGYGQYF
TGTGCCTGGAGAGCGGGAGGCTACGGGCAGTACTTC
>TRBJ2-1|.|TRBV11-2|TRBD2
CASSILATSSYNEQFF
TGTGCCAGCAGCATACTAGCGACAAGCTCCTACAATGAGCAGTTCTTC
>TRBJ1-5|.|TRBV9|.
CASSVGRDQPQHF
TGTGCCAGCAGCGTAGGGAGGGATCAGCCCCAGCATTTT
>TRBJ1-5|.|TRBV19|.
CASARGGNQPQHF
TGTGCCAGTGCCAGAGGGGGCAATCAGCCCCAGCATTTT
>TRBJ1-1|.|TRBV5-4|TRBD1
CASSLPGTGKATEAFF
TGTGCCAGCAGCCTGCCCGGGACAGGGAAAGCCACTGAAGCTTTCTTT
>TRBJ2-1|.|TRBV1|.
CTSSQDSYNEQFF
TGCACCAGCAGCCAAGATTCATACAATGAGCAGTTCTTC
>TRBJ2-7|.|TRBV28|.
CASSLRFSRTYEQYF
TGTGCCAGCAGTCTAAGGTTTAGCAGAACCTACGAGCAGTACTTC
>TRBJ2-1|.|TRBV29-1|.
CSVLPAGRHNEQFF
TGCAGCGTTCTCCCAGCGGGTCGCCACAATGAGCAGTTCTTC
>TRBJ2-3|once|TRBV2|.
CASSMDTQYF
TGTGCCAGCTCCATGGATACGCAGTATTTT
>TRBJ2-1|.|TRBV2|TRBD2
CASSERTSYNEQFF
TGTGCCAGCAGTGAACGGACTAGTTACAATGAGCAGTTCTTC
>TRBJ2-2|.|TRBV7-8|TRBD2
CASSLGVAGVGTGELFF
TGTGCCAGCAGCTTAGGGGTAGCGGGAGTGGGTACCGGGGAGCTGTTTTTT
>TRBJ1-1|once|TRBV2|.
CASSEWQGSEAFF
TGTGCCAGCAGTGAATGGCAGGGGTCTGAAGCTTTCTTT
>TRBJ2-1|.|TRBV14|TRBD1
CASSQGQGAAYNEQFF
TGTGCCAGCAGCCAAGGGCAGGGGGCTGCTTACAATGAGCAGTTCTTC
>TRBJ2-7|.|TRBV10-3|TRBD1
CAISNRGATSYEQYF
TGTGCCATCAGCAACAGGGGCGCCACCTCCTACGAGCAGTACTTC
>TRBJ1-2|.|TRBV29-1|TRBD1
CSVGTGTDGYTF
TGCAGCGTCGGAACCGGGACAGATGGCTACACCTTC
>TRBJ2-2|.|TRBV11-2|TRBD2
CASSSLASGRAGELFF
TGTGCCAGCAGCTCCCTGGCTAGCGGGAGGGCCGGGGAGCTGTTTTTT
>TRBJ2-3|.|TRBV10-3|TRBD2
CAIAITSGLGGTDTQYF
TGTGCCATCGCTATCACTAGCGGGTTGGGGGGCACAGATACGCAGTATTTT
>TRBJ1-1|.|TRBV5-6|.
CASSLGRVNTEAFF
TGTGCCAGCAGCTTGGGCAGAGTGAACACTGAAGCTTTCTTT
>TRBJ2-1|.|TRBV7-9|TRBD2
CASSLGGSVANEQFF
TGTGCCAGCAGCTTAGGCGGGAGCGTCGCCAATGAGCAGTTCTTC
>TRBJ2-7|few|TRBV5-1|.
CASSLGGVSYEQYF
TGCGCCAGCAGCTTGGGGGGAGTTTCCTACGAGCAGTACTTC
>TRBJ2-7|.|TRBV30|.
CAWSGGGRPTYEQYF
TGTGCCTGGAGTGGGGGTGGGAGACCAACCTACGAGCAGTACTTC
>TRBJ2-1|few|TRBV27|.
CASSSKARGNEQFF
TGTGCCAGCAGTTCAAAAGCCCGGGGGAATGAGCAGTTCTTC
>TRBJ2-3|.|TRBV7-2|TRBD2
CASSLRATSGVTDTQYF
TGTGCCAGCAGCTTAAGGGCCACTAGCGGGGTCACAGATACGCAGTATTTT
>TRBJ1-5|few|TRBV28|.
CASRQPQHF
TGTGCCAGCAGGCAGCCCCAGCATTTT
>TRBJ2-3|.|TRBV11-2|TRBD1
CASTQTGTGITDTQYF
TGTGCCAGCACCCAGACCGGGACAGGGATCACAGATACGCAGTATTTT
>TRBJ1-2|.|TRBV9|.
CASTPLASSAGNYGYTF
TGTGCCAGCACCCCACTGGCATCTTCTGCAGGAAACTATGGCTACACCTTC
>TRBJ2-2|.|TRBV20-1|.
CSAIRTGELFF
TGCAGTGCTATTCGCACCGGGGAGCTGTTTTTT
>TRBJ2-4|.|TRBV4-1|.
CASSQGTNNLLLNIQYF
TGCGCCAGCAGCCAAGGCACGAACAACCTACTTCTAAACATTCAGTACTTC
>TRBJ1-3|.|TRBV10-3|.
CAISETYSGNTIYF
TGTGCCATCAGTGAGACATACTCTGGAAACACCATATATTTT
>TRBJ2-7|.|TRBV14|TRBD2
CASSHRKGGTTSGRSYEQYF
TGTGCCAGCAGCCACCGCAAGGGGGGGACAACTAGCGGGAGGTCCTACGAGCAGTACTTC
>TRBJ2-3|.|TRBV29-1|.
CSVEQGDTQYF
TGCAGCGTTGAACAGGGAGATACGCAGTATTTT
>TRBJ2-7|.|TRBV7-2|.
CASTWDRGEQYF
TGTGCCAGCACTTGGGACCGAGGCGAGCAGTACTTC
>TRBJ1-1|.|TRBV7-2|.
CASSAEKQGNTEAFF
TGTGCCAGCAGTGCCGAAAAACAGGGTAACACTGAAGCTTTCTTT
>TRBJ2-7|.|TRBV11-2|.
CASSLGGTPKRSYEQYF
TGTGCCAGCAGCTTAGGAGGGACACCGAAACGCTCCTACGAGCAGTACTTC
>TRBJ1-5|few|TRBV7-2|.
CASSRLGPNQPQHF
TGTGCCAGCAGCCGACTGGGCCCCAATCAGCCCCAGCATTTT
>TRBJ2-1|.|TRBV6-5|TRBD2
CASSSTSGSRNEQFF
TGTGCCAGCAGTTCGACTAGCGGGAGTCGCAATGAGCAGTTCTTC
>TRBJ1-5|.|TRBV10-3|.
CATSQGLLSNQPQHF
TGTGCCACCTCCCAGGGATTACTTAGCAATCAGCCCCAGCATTTT
>TRBJ1-1|.|TRBV7-2|.
CASSLVGGVGTEAFF
TGTGCCAGCAGCCTAGTGGGGGGCGTAGGCACTGAAGCTTTCTTT
>TRBJ1-1|.|TRBV5-1|.
CASSIGGSKTEAFF
TGCGCCAGCAGCATTGGGGGCTCCAAGACTGAAGCTTTCTTT
>TRBJ2-3|.|TRBV4-1|.
CASSQRTWRGQPTDTQYF
TGCGCCAGCAGCCAGAGAACCTGGCGGGGACAGCCTACAGATACGCAGTATTTT
>TRBJ2-1|.|TRBV28|TRBD2
CASSFSSGGGNEQFF
TGTGCCAGCAGTTTTTCTAGCGGGGGAGGCAATGAGCAGTTCTTC
>TRBJ2-3|once|TRBV6-6|.
CASSVGTQYF
TGTGCCAGCAGTGTGGGTACGCAGTATTTT